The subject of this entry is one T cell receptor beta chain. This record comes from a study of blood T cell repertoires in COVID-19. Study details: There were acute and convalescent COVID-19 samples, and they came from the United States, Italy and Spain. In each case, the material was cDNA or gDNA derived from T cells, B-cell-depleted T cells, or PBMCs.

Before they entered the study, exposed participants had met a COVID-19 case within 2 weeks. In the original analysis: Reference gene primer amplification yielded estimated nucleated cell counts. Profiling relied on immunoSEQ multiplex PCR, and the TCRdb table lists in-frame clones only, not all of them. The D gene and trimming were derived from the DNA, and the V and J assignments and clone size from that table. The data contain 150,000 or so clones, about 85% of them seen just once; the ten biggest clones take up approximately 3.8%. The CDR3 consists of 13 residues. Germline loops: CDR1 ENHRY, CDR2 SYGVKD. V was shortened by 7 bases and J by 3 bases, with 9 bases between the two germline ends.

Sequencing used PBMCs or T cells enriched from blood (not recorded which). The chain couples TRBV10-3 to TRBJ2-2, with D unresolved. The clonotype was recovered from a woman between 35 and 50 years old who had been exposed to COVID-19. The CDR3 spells CAITGYDTGELFF. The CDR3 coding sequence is TGTGCCATCACCGGGTACGACACCGGGGAGCTGTTTTTT.